Listed here are 7 T cell receptor beta chains from one sample, sequenced in a study of beta chain features in type 1 diabetes. Expressed TCRB transcripts were sequenced after all isolated RNA was converted to cDNA. Assay used: immunoSEQ multiplex PCR; TCRdb lists only in-frame clones, some missing. This sample has 70,000 to 90,000 clones, with about 32% found just once. Sequencing used stem cell memory CD4+ T cells from blood. All receptors derive from a woman aged 18-29 years in good health.

In this sample, this clone turned up a few times. The J gene is TRBJ2-2, the V gene TRBV6-1; 7 nucleotides align to TRBD1. The CDR3 is made up of 16 amino acids. CDR1 and CDR2 from the germline V gene are MNHNS and SASEGT. The V segment lost 4 bases and the J segment 4 bases; nucleotides outside the gene matches: 9. CDR3 residues: CASSVTGIRGTGELFF. The CDR3 bases are TGTGCCAGCAGTGTGACAGGGATTCGTGGCACCGGGGAGCTGTTTTTT.

This chain links TRBV4-2 with TRBJ1-5, with a tentative D call TRBD1 (5 bases). The CDR3 covers 15 residues. Germline assignment: CDR1 LGHNA and CDR2 YNFKEQ. V lost 0 bases, J lost 5 bases, and 11 bases lay in between. The CDR3 loop reads CASSQDGGKDQPQHF. Here the CDR3 DNA reads TGTGCCAGCAGCCAAGATGGGGGGAAGGATCAGCCCCAGCATTTT.

There are a few counts of this clone. The chain combines TRBV2 with TRBJ2-3; D is ambiguous. V lost 7 bases and J lost 6, with 8 bases in between. CDR1 is SNHLY, CDR2 FYNNEI, per germline. This CDR3 has 11 residues. As DNA, the CDR3 is TGTGCCAGCACTTTTATGGATACGCAGTATTTT. It is translated as CASTFMDTQYF.

V gene TRBV7-3 combines with J gene TRBJ2-6; tentatively, D is TRBD2 (5 bases). Trimming took off 1 base at V and 0 bases at J, with 10 bases between the two ends. This CDR3 has 17 residues. Germline V gene lookup returns CDR1 SGHTA and CDR2 FQGTGA. In DNA, the CDR3 is TGTGCCAGCAGCTTAATGCCGGGGTACTCTGGGGCCAACGTCCTGACTTTC. Translation: CASSLMPGYSGANVLTF.

This chain connects TRBV4-1 to TRBJ1-5; 10 bases match TRBD1. CDR1 and CDR2 from the germline V gene are MGHRA and YSYEKL. V dropped 4 bases and J dropped 6; count of bases not matched to a gene: 6. CDR3 length: 15 residues. CDR3 residues: CASSRGQGIGQPQHF. As DNA, the CDR3 is TGCGCCAGCAGCCGGGGACAGGGGATCGGTCAGCCCCAGCATTTT.

The chain employs TRBV2 and TRBJ1-5; D remains ambiguous. Germline V gene data show CDR1 as SNHLY and CDR2 as FYNNEI. There are 13 residues in the CDR3. With 4 bases removed from V and 2 bases from J, the gap between germline ends came to 6 bases. The CDR3 sequence is CASSAPRNQPQHF. CDR3 nucleotide sequence: TGTGCCAGCAGTGCCCCTCGCAATCAGCCCCAGCATTTT.

There are a few counts of this clone. This rearrangement joins TRBV2 to TRBJ2-5; D possibly corresponds to TRBD1 (5 bases). Trimming left V 3 bases short and J 5 bases short, with 7 bases between. CDR3 length: 12 residues. From germline, CDR1 is SNHLY and CDR2 FYNNEI. This CDR3 is CASSDRVETQYF. For the CDR3, the DNA is TGTGCCAGCAGTGACAGGGTCGAGACCCAGTACTTC.